The 6 T cell receptor beta chains reported below all come from one sample, sequenced in a study of beta chain features in type 1 diabetes. Study results and caveats: Significant though moderate, a shortening of TCRB CDR3s appeared in all four CD4+ subsets of Type 1 diabetes patients.

No antigen has been identified for these receptors. Investigators reverse transcribed all isolated RNA, so they sequenced expressed TCRB transcripts. The assay was immunoSEQ multiplex PCR, and TCRdb's table has in-frame clones only and misses some. The data show over 25,000 clones, 49% seen once. The sequenced sample was stem cell memory CD4+ T cells from blood. The receptors derive from a man aged 30 to 45 with type 1 diabetes.

This clone was seen a few times. The rearrangement joins TRBV29-1 to TRBJ2-4, with D perhaps matching TRBD1 (6 bases). This CDR3 has 15 amino acids. Germline V lookup: CDR1 SQVTM, CDR2 ANQGSEA. With 6 bases removed from V and 3 bases from J, the gap between germline ends came to 18 bases. CDR3 residues: CSVQGPGSNKNIQYF. CDR3 bases: TGCAGCGTCCAGGGGCCAGGGAGTAACAAAAACATTCAGTACTTC.

This clone came up once. The chain links TRBV5-1 to TRBJ2-3; D possibly corresponds to TRBD2 (6 bases). Germline V gene sequence: CDR1 SGHRS, CDR2 YFSETQ. V lost 0 bases, J lost 6 bases, and 14 bases lay in between. This CDR3 is built from 15 residues. The chain's CDR3 is CASSLGTILADTQYF. In nucleotides, the CDR3 is TGCGCCAGCAGCTTGGGGACTATTTTAGCGGATACGCAGTATTTT. The full variable domain, in which reference TRBV5-1 and TRBJ2-3 provide the parts outside the CDR3, is KAGVTQTPRYLIKTRGQQVTLSCSPISGHRSVSWYQQTPGQGLQFLFEYFSETQRNKGNFPGRFSGRQFSNSRSEMNVSTLELGDSALYLCASSLGTILADTQYFGPGTRLTVL.

The rearrangement uses TRBV2 and TRBJ2-5; D perhaps matches TRBD2 (5 bases). With 5 bases removed from V and 1 base from J, the gap between germline ends came to 8 bases. This CDR3 is 13 amino acids long. Per germline, CDR1 SNHLY and CDR2 FYNNEI. The DNA for the CDR3 is TGTGCCAGCAGTCCCCGGGGCCAAGAGACCCAGTACTTC. It yields the protein CASSPRGQETQYF.

This rearrangement joins TRBV6-5 to TRBJ2-7; 7 bases align to TRBD1. The junction had 4 bases not matched to a gene; V was cut back by 2 bases and J by 3 bases. The CDR3 is 14 amino acids. Germline V gene lookup returns CDR1 MNHEY and CDR2 SVGAGI. CDR3 sequence (DNA): TGTGCCAGCAGTTACCACCCAGGGGGCTACGAGCAGTACTTC. It translates to CASSYHPGGYEQYF.

In this sample, this clone turned up once. This sequence joins TRBV6-1 and TRBJ1-1; D is ambiguous. V lost 0 bases, J lost 12 bases, and 11 bases lay in between. This CDR3 is built from 12 residues. The germline V gene has CDR1 MNHNS and CDR2 SASEGT. This CDR3 is CASSEALIGTFF. CDR3 in DNA: TGTGCCAGCAGTGAAGCGCTCATCGGGACTTTCTTT.

This clone was picked up a small number of times. The genes are TRBV5-4 and TRBJ2-1, with TRBD2 as a possible D gene (6 bases). Germline-derived CDR1 and CDR2 are SGHNT and YYREEE (reference sequence). The CDR3 consists of 15 residues. Trimming left V 5 bases short and J 4 bases short, with 16 bases between. This chain's CDR3 is CASREQRAKYNEQFF. In nucleotides, the CDR3 is TGTGCCAGCAGAGAGCAGCGGGCAAAGTACAATGAGCAGTTCTTC.